These 18 T cell receptor beta chains originate from one sample sequenced in a study of blood T cell repertoires in COVID-19. Profiled with immunoSEQ multiplex PCR; TCRdb holds only in-frame clones, not every one. Seen here are about 180,000 clones, approximately 83% observed once, and the top ten hold more than 3%. Input material: peripheral blood. The receptors were gathered from a man in his sixties with acute or convalescent COVID-19.

V is TRBV6-4 and J is TRBJ2-2; TRBD1 matches at 7 bases. Unmatched junction bases numbered 8, after V lost 9 bases and J lost 4 bases. CDR1 and CDR2 from the germline V gene are MRHNA and SNTAGT. The CDR3 has 14 residues. The CDR3 DNA is TGTGCCAGTGGACGATCAGGGGGCACCGGGGAGCTGTTTTTT. The encoded protein is CASGRSGGTGELFF.

The J gene is TRBJ1-1, the V gene TRBV5-1, with TRBD1 identical over 12 bases. The CDR3 has 16 amino acids. V shed 4 bases and J 0 bases; nucleotides not matched to a gene: 4. The germline V gene encodes CDR1 SGHRS and CDR2 YFSETQ. The CDR3 protein is CASSPGTGGLNTEAFF. Here the CDR3 DNA reads TGCGCCAGCAGCCCTGGGACAGGGGGCCTGAACACTGAAGCTTTCTTT.

This sequence joins TRBV4-1 and TRBJ2-2, with D possibly matching TRBD1 (5 bases). The germline gives CDR1 MGHRA, CDR2 YSYEKL. Between the trimmed V and J ends, which lost 3 bases and 6 bases, there was a span of 11 bases. The CDR3 consists of 14 residues. As DNA, the CDR3 is TGCGCCAGCAGCCATCAGTGGGGCCCCGGGGAGCTGTTTTTT. Its protein is CASSHQWGPGELFF.

The J gene is TRBJ2-2, the V gene TRBV19; 8 bases agree with TRBD1. This CDR3 has 15 amino acids. Germline loops: CDR1 LNHDA, CDR2 SQIVND (reference sequence). The V and J ends lost 5 bases and 1 base, in that order; junction bases with no gene match: 3. The CDR3 DNA is TGTGCCAGTAGTTCCGGGACAGGGAACACCGGGGAGCTGTTTTTT. Its translation: CASSSGTGNTGELFF. The full variable domain, rest sourced from reference TRBV19 and TRBJ2-2, is DGGITQSPKYLFRKEGQNVTLSCEQNLNHDAMYWYRQDPGQGLRLIYYSQIVNDFQKGDIAEGYSVSREKKESFPLTVTSAQKNPTAFYLCASSSGTGNTGELFFGEGSRLTVL.

The gene calls are TRBV16 and TRBJ2-7, with TRBD1 identical over 8 bases. The CDR3 totals 13 residues. Germline CDR1 reads KGHSY; CDR2 reads FQNENV. Trimming removed 4 bases from V and 4 bases from J; junction bases left unmatched: 3. CDR3 protein: CASSPGQGYEQYF. CDR3 nucleotide sequence: TGTGCCAGCAGCCCTGGACAGGGTTACGAGCAGTACTTC.

The V and J genes are TRBV5-1 and TRBJ2-3; 9 nucleotides match TRBD2. The J segment lost 2 bases and the V segment lost 0 bases, leaving 13 bases of the junction unmatched. The germline V gene has CDR1 SGHRS and CDR2 YFSETQ. The CDR3 runs to 19 residues. CDR3 sequence (DNA): TGCGCCAGCAGCTTGGGCGCGATCTCTAGCGGGGTTTTCACAGATACGCAGTATTTT. This translates into CASSLGAISSGVFTDTQYF.

This clone was seen only a few times. The V gene is TRBV20-1, the J gene TRBJ2-1, with 10 bases lining up with TRBD2. CDR3 length: 11 residues. The germline V gene encodes CDR1 DFQATT and CDR2 SNEGSKA (reference sequence). CDR3 nucleotide sequence: TGCACTAGCGGGGGTTACAATGAGCAGTTCTTC. It encodes CTSGGYNEQFF.

This clone occurred a few times. The V and J genes are TRBV5-1 and TRBJ1-1, with D perhaps TRBD1 (6 bases). The CDR3 extends over 14 amino acids. With 4 bases removed from V and 1 base from J, the gap between germline ends came to 11 bases. CDR1 is SGHRS and CDR2 is YFSETQ in the germline V gene. The chain's CDR3 is CASSPRTENTEAFF. The CDR3, as DNA: TGCGCCAGCAGCCCCCGGACAGAGAACACTGAAGCTTTCTTT.

This clone was picked up a small number of times. CDR3 coding DNA: TGCGCCAGCAGCTTGGGACAGGGGAACGAGCAGTACTTC. As protein: CASSLGQGNEQYF. V gene TRBV5-1 combines with J gene TRBJ2-7; TRBD1 aligns across 8 bases. Germline CDR1 and CDR2: SGHRS and YFSETQ. V was clipped by 0 bases and J by 5 bases; unmatched bases: 1. The CDR3 runs 13 residues.

The rearrangement links TRBV5-6 to TRBJ1-4, with D unclear. The CDR3 totals 14 residues. V was shortened by 4 bases and J by 8 bases, with 15 bases between the two germline ends. Germline V gives CDR1 SGHDT, CDR2 YYEEEE. CDR3 region: CASSLAAGEEKLFF. DNA for the CDR3: TGTGCCAGCAGCCTGGCAGCGGGTGAAGAAAAACTGTTTTTT.

The chain combines TRBV2 with TRBJ2-5, with D possibly matching TRBD2 (6 bases). The CDR3 is made up of 17 amino acids. Deletions cut 8 bases from V and 5 bases from J, with 27 bases between. Germline V CDR1 and CDR2: SNHLY, FYNNEI. CDR3 coding DNA: TGTGCCAGCGGCCCCCCTCGGGCCAGCGGGTCCATCGAGACCCAGTACTTC. Protein product: CASGPPRASGSIETQYF. The full variable domain, its missing parts supplied by reference TRBV2 and TRBJ2-5, is EPEVTQTPSHQVTQMGQEVILRCVPISNHLYFYWYRQILGQKVEFLVSFYNNEISEKSEIFDDQFSVERPDGSNFTLKIRSTKLEDSAMYFCASGPPRASGSIETQYFGPGTRLLVL.

V gene TRBV28 combines with J gene TRBJ2-7; a possible D gene is TRBD1 (6 bases). The CDR3 has 12 residues. V was trimmed by 8 bases and J by 3 bases, leaving 11 bases between them. CDR1 and CDR2 from the germline V gene are MDHEN and SYDVKM. The CDR3 coding sequence is TGTGCCAGCGGAGGACAGTACTACGAGCAGTACTTC. It codes for CASGGQYYEQYF. The full variable domain, its missing parts supplied by reference TRBV28 and TRBJ2-7, is DVKVTQSSRYLVKRTGEKVFLECVQDMDHENMFWYRQDPGLGLRLIYFSYDVKMKEKGDIPEGYSVSREKKERFSLILESASTNQTSMYLCASGGQYYEQYFGPGTRLTVT.

The chain uses TRBV6-4 and TRBJ2-3; 9 nucleotides align to TRBD2. J was trimmed by 7 bases and V by 5 bases; bases with no gene match: 10. The CDR3 runs 15 residues. Germline V gives CDR1 MRHNA, CDR2 SNTAGT. The CDR3 DNA sequence: TGTGCCAGCAGTCCAGCGGGAGGTGGTATGAATACGCAGTATTTT. Encoded protein: CASSPAGGGMNTQYF.

This chain links TRBV9 with TRBJ2-1, with TRBD2 identical over 10 bases. Germline V gene lookup returns CDR1 SGDLS and CDR2 YYNGEE. This CDR3 is 15 amino acids long. V trimming: 3 bases; J trimming: 5 bases; junction bases outside the gene matches: 5. CDR3 sequence: CASSAGLAENNEQFF. CDR3 sequence (DNA): TGTGCCAGCAGCGCAGGACTAGCGGAGAACAATGAGCAGTTCTTC.

Written as DNA, the CDR3 is TGTGCCAGTTACCGGGACAGAAGTACTGAAGCTTTCTTT. It encodes CASYRDRSTEAFF. The chain couples TRBV19 to TRBJ1-1, with 7 bases fitting TRBD1. With V trimmed by 8 bases and J by 5 bases, 8 bases remained unmatched. Germline values: CDR1 LNHDA, CDR2 SQIVND (reference sequence). The CDR3 is made up of 13 amino acids.

The chain uses TRBV5-1 and TRBJ2-3, with TRBD1 identical over 7 bases. The CDR3 spans 16 residues. V lost 0 bases and J lost 2; bases outside the gene matches: 6. The V gene's germline CDR1 is SGHRS and CDR2 YFSETQ. CDR3 in DNA: TGCGCCAGCAGCTTGGCCCGGGACAGATACACAGATACGCAGTATTTT. Encoded protein: CASSLARDRYTDTQYF.

J is TRBJ2-7 and V is TRBV5-1; tentatively, D is TRBD2 (7 bases). Looked up from germline, CDR1 is SGHRS and CDR2 is YFSETQ. The CDR3 consists of 13 residues. Trimming stripped 4 bases from V and 3 bases from J, with 11 bases between. In DNA, the CDR3 is TGCGCCAGCAGCGGGGAGGGGGTCTACGAGCAGTACTTC. Amino acid sequence: CASSGEGVYEQYF. Looking up the rest from reference TRBV5-1 and TRBJ2-7 gives the full variable domain: KAGVTQTPRYLIKTRGQQVTLSCSPISGHRSVSWYQQTPGQGLQFLFEYFSETQRNKGNFPGRFSGRQFSNSRSEMNVSTLELGDSALYLCASSGEGVYEQYFGPGTRLTVT.

The J gene is TRBJ2-5, the V gene TRBV7-2; 11 bases align to TRBD2. There are 14 residues in the CDR3. Trimming cost V 4 bases and J 5 bases; bases outside gene matches: 3. CDR1 and CDR2 from the germline V gene are SGHTA and FQGNSA. CDR3 residues: CASSYLAGGETQYF. Here the CDR3 DNA reads TGTGCCAGCAGCTACCTAGCGGGAGGCGAGACCCAGTACTTC.